This paragraph covers one T cell receptor beta chain sequence. The sample belongs to a study of CD8 T cells in Susac syndrome. Germline V CDR1 and CDR2: SGHNT, YYREEE (reference sequence). V was trimmed by 0 bases and J by 4 bases, leaving 2 bases between them. The CDR3 extends over 12 amino acids. RNA amounts of roughly 0.45 to 1 ug underwent reverse transcription with random hexamers. Each CDR3 protein is one row after TCRdb ran MiXCR on the immunoSEQ multiplex PCR reads. Among around 150,000 distinct CDR3 sequences listed, approximately 95% were seen once. The clonotype was recovered from a human donor with Susac syndrome. V and J are TRBV5-4 and TRBJ1-5; D call uncertain. Sequencing was performed on CD8+ T cells from PBMCs. This CDR3 is CASSLENQPQHF. CDR3 nucleotide sequence: TGTGCCAGCAGCTTGGAGAATCAGCCCCAGCATTTT.